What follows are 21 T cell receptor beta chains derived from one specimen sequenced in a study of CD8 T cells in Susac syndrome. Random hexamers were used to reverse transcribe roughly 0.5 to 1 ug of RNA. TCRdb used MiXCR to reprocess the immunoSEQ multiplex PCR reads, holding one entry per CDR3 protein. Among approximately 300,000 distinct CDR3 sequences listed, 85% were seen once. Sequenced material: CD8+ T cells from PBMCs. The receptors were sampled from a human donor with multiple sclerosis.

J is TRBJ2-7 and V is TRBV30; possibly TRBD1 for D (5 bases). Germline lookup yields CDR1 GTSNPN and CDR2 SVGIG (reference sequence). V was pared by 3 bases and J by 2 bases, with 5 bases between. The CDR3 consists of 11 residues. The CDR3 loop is CAWSRAYEQYF. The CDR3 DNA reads TGTGCCTGGAGCAGGGCCTACGAGCAGTACTTC.

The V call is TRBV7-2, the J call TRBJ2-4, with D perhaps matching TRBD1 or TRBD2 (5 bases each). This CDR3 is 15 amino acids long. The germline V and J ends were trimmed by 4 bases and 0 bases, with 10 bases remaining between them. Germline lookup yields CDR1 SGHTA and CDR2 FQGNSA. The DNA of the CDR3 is TGTGCCAGCAGCTCGTCAGGGAGAGCCAAAAACATTCAGTACTTC. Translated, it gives CASSSSGRAKNIQYF.

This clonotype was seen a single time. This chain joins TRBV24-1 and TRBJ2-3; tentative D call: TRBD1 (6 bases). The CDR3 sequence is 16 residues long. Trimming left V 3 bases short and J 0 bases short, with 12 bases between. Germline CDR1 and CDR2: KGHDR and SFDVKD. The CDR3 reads CATSDEQGHSTDTQYF. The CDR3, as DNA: TGTGCCACCAGTGATGAACAGGGCCACAGCACAGATACGCAGTATTTT.

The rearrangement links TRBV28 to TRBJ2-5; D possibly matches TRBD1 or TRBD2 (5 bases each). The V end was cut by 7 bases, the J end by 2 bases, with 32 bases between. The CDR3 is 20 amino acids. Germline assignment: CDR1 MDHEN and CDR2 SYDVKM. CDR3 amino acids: CASIRQGAFSASLRQETQYF. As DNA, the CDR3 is TGTGCCAGCATCAGGCAGGGAGCCTTTTCGGCCTCCCTTAGGCAAGAGACCCAGTACTTC. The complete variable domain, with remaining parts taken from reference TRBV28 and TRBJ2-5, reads DVKVTQSSRYLVKRTGEKVFLECVQDMDHENMFWYRQDPGLGLRLIYFSYDVKMKEKGDIPEGYSVSREKKERFSLILESASTNQTSMYLCASIRQGAFSASLRQETQYFGPGTRLLVL.

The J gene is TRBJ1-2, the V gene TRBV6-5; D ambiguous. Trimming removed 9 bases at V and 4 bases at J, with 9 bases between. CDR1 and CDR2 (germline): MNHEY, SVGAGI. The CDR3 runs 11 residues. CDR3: CASGNLYGYTF. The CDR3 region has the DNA TGTGCCAGTGGGAATCTCTATGGCTACACCTTC.

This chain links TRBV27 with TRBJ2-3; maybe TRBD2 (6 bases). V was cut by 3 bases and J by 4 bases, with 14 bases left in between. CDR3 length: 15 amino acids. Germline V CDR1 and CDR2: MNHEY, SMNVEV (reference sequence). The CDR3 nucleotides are TGTGCCAGCAGTTTCGGGGGAGGAAATGCAGATACGCAGTATTTT. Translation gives CASSFGGGNADTQYF.

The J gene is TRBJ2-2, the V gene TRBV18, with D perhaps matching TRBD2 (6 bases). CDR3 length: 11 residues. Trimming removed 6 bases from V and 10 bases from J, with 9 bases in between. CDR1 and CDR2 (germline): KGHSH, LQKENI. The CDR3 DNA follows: TGTGCCAGCTCGGAGGGCACGGAGCTGTTTTTT. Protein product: CASSEGTELFF.

The CDR3 sequence: CASSQASWRVNTEAFF. CDR3 coding DNA: TGCGCCAGCAGCCAAGCCTCGTGGCGGGTGAACACTGAAGCTTTCTTT. V gene TRBV4-3 combines with J gene TRBJ1-1, with D unclear. Germline-derived CDR1 and CDR2 are LGHNA and YSLEER. The CDR3 sequence is 16 residues long. Trimming stripped 1 base from V and 0 bases from J, with 12 bases between.

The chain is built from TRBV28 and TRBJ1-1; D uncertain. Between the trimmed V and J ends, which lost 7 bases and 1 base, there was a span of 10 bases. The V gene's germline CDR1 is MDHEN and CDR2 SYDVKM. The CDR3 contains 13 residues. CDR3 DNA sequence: TGTGCCAGCACCTTGAGAGGGAACACTGAAGCTTTCTTT. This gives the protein CASTLRGNTEAFF.

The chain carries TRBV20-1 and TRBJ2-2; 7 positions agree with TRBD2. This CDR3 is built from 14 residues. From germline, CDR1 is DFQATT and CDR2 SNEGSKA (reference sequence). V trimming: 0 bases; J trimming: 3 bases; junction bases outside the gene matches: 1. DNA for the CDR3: TGCAGTGCTAGAGACCTAGCGGACACCGGGGAGCTGTTTTTT. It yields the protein CSARDLADTGELFF.

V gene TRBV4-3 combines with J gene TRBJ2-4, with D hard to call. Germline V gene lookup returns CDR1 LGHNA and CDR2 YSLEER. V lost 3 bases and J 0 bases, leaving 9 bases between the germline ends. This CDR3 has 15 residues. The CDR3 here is CASSQDGTAKNIQYF. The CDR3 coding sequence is TGCGCCAGCAGCCAGGACGGCACAGCCAAAAACATTCAGTACTTC.

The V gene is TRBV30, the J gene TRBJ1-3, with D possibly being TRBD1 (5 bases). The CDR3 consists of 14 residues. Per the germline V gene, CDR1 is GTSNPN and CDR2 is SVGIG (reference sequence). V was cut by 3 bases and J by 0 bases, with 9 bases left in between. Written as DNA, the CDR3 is TGTGCCTGGAGCACAGGCTACTCTGGAAACACCATATATTTT. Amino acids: CAWSTGYSGNTIYF. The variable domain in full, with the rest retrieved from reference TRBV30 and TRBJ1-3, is SQTIHQWPATLVQPVGSPLSLECTVEGTSNPNLYWYRQAAGRGLQLLFYSVGIGQISSEVPQNLSASRPQDRQFILSSKKLLLSDSGFYLCAWSTGYSGNTIYFGEGSWLTVV.

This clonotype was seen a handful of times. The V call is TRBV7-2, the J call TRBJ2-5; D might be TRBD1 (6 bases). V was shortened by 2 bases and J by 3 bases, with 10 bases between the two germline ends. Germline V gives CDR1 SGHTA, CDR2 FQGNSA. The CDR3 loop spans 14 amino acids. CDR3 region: CASSLLTGEETQYF. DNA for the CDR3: TGTGCCAGCAGCTTATTGACAGGAGAAGAGACCCAGTACTTC.

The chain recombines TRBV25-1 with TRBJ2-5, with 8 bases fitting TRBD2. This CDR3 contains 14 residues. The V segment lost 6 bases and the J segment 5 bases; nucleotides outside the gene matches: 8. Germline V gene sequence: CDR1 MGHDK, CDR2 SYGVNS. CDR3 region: CASRGLGAWETQYF. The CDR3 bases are TGTGCCAGCAGGGGACTAGGAGCTTGGGAGACCCAGTACTTC.

DNA for the CDR3: TGTGCCTGGAGTATTGGACAGGGTGGAAACACCATATATTTT. Its protein is CAWSIGQGGNTIYF. The genes are TRBV30 and TRBJ1-3, with 8 bases identical to TRBD1. The CDR3 totals 14 residues. CDR1 is GTSNPN, CDR2 SVGIG, per germline (reference sequence). V shed 2 bases, J shed 3 bases, and the junction held 3 bases outside the gene matches.

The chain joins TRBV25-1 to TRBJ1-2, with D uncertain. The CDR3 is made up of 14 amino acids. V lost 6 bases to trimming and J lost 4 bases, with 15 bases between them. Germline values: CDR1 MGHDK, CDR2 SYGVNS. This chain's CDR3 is CASSPGREGYGYTF. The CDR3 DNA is TGTGCCAGCAGCCCTGGACGCGAAGGCTATGGCTACACCTTC.

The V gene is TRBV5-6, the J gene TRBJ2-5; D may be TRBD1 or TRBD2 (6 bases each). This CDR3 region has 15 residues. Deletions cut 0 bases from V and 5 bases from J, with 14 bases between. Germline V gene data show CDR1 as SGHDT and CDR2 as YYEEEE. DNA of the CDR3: TGTGCCAGCAGCTTGGTAATGGACGGGGGCGAGACCCAGTACTTC. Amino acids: CASSLVMDGGETQYF.

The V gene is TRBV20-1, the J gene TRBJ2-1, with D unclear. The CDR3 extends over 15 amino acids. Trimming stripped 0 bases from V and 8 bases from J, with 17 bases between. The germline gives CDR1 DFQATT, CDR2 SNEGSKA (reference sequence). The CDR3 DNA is TGCAGTGCTAGAGACTCGGATGACCCCTTAGATGAGCAGTTCTTC. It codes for CSARDSDDPLDEQFF.

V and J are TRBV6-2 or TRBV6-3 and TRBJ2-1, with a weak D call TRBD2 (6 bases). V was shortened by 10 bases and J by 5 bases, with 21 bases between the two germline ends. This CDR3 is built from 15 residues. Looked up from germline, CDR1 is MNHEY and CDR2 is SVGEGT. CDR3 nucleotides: TGTGCCACCCGATGGCCCCTAGCGCTGAACAATGAGCAGTTCTTC. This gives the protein CATRWPLALNNEQFF.

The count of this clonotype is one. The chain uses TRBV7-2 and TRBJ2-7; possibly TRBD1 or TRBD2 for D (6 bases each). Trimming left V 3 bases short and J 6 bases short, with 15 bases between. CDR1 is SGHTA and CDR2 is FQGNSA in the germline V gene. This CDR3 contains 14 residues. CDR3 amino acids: CASSFWTVGGEQYF. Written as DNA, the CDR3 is TGTGCCAGCAGCTTCTGGACAGTCGGGGGCGAGCAGTACTTC.

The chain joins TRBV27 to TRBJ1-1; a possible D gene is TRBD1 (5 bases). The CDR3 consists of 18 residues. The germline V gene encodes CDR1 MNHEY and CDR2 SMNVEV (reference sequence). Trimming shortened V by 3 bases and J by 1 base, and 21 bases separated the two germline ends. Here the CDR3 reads CASSFGALASRENTEAFF. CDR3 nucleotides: TGTGCCAGCAGTTTTGGGGCACTGGCCTCGAGAGAGAACACTGAAGCTTTCTTT.